The 20 T cell receptor beta chains below were found in one sample sequenced in a study of blood T cell repertoires in COVID-19. Clones were read by immunoSEQ multiplex PCR, and TCRdb kept only the in-frame ones, dropping some. The sample has 80,000 or so clones, roughly four fifths seen once. Specimen: peripheral blood. The receptors stem from a man aged 55-75 years with acute or convalescent COVID-19.

J is TRBJ2-2 and V is TRBV9, with D tentatively TRBD1 (6 bases). The CDR3 is 15 residues long. V was trimmed by 4 bases and J by 7 bases, leaving 17 bases between them. In germline, CDR1 is SGDLS, CDR2 YYNGEE. This CDR3 reads CASSRLGQINGELFF. CDR3 nucleotides: TGTGCCAGCAGCAGACTCGGACAGATTAACGGGGAGCTGTTTTTT.

The chain combines TRBV5-1 with TRBJ1-5; 8 positions agree with TRBD1. Trimming removed 4 bases from V and 5 bases from J; junction bases left unmatched: 14. CDR3 size: 17 residues. CDR1 and CDR2 from the germline V gene are SGHRS and YFSETQ. CDR3 nucleotides: TGCGCCAGCAGCCAAAGACGACAGGGGCCGGCGGATCAGCCCCAGCATTTT. It encodes CASSQRRQGPADQPQHF.

The chain recombines TRBV7-2 with TRBJ2-2, with no clear D. The CDR3 runs to 12 residues. Germline CDR1 and CDR2: SGHTA and FQGNSA. The V end was cut by 4 bases, the J end by 5 bases, with 5 bases between. CDR3 coding DNA: TGTGCCAGCAGCTACCGGACCGGGGAGCTGTTTTTT. It encodes CASSYRTGELFF.

This chain joins TRBV3-1 (or the pseudogene TRBV3-2) and TRBJ2-7; TRBD2 might be the D (5 bases). The CDR3 length is 14 residues. CDR1 and CDR2 (germline): LGHDT, YNNKEL (reference sequence). V shed 0 bases and J shed 1 base, with 7 bases lying between them. The CDR3 sequence is CASSQEGVSYEQYF. CDR3 coding DNA: TGTGCCAGCAGCCAAGAGGGAGTATCCTACGAGCAGTACTTC.

The chain has TRBV28 and TRBJ1-1, with 8 bases that match TRBD1. The CDR3 loop spans 15 amino acids. Germline V gene data show CDR1 as MDHEN and CDR2 as SYDVKM. V gave up 4 bases and J gave up 4 bases; unmatched junction bases: 8. Here the CDR3 reads CASSSGGSRGTEAFF. The DNA of the CDR3 is TGTGCCAGCAGTTCAGGGGGCAGTAGGGGCACTGAAGCTTTCTTT. The variable domain in full, with the rest retrieved from reference TRBV28 and TRBJ1-1, is DVKVTQSSRYLVKRTGEKVFLECVQDMDHENMFWYRQDPGLGLRLIYFSYDVKMKEKGDIPEGYSVSREKKERFSLILESASTNQTSMYLCASSSGGSRGTEAFFGQGTRLTVV.

The V call is TRBV5-1, the J call TRBJ2-2; 8 bases align to TRBD2. This CDR3 has 14 residues. The germline CDR1 and CDR2 sequences are SGHRS and YFSETQ. V was clipped by 6 bases and J by 4 bases; unmatched bases: 5. The CDR3 sequence is CASKQAGGTGELFF. DNA for the CDR3: TGCGCCAGCAAGCAGGCGGGGGGCACCGGGGAGCTGTTTTTT.

This chain uses TRBV7-2 with TRBJ2-3; 11 positions agree with TRBD2. In germline, CDR1 is SGHTA, CDR2 FQGNSA. V was clipped by 5 bases and J by 0 bases; unmatched bases: 4. This CDR3 is built from 16 residues. CDR3 sequence: CASSPPSGGSTDTQYF. The CDR3 DNA reads TGTGCCAGCAGCCCACCTAGCGGGGGGAGCACAGATACGCAGTATTTT.

This chain connects TRBV5-1 to TRBJ2-7; D might be TRBD1 (6 bases). The germline gives CDR1 SGHRS, CDR2 YFSETQ. This CDR3 is built from 12 residues. V lost 3 bases to trimming and J lost 6 bases, with 10 bases between them. DNA for the CDR3: TGCGCCAGCAGCTCCACAGGGCCCGAGCAGTACTTC. Translation: CASSSTGPEQYF.

The chain has TRBV11-1 and TRBJ2-7, with 8 bases matching TRBD2. The CDR3 runs 10 residues. The germline CDR1 and CDR2 sequences are SGHAT and FQDESV (reference sequence). The CDR3, as DNA: TGTCTCGGGGGGGACTACGAGCAGTACTTC. It specifies CLGGDYEQYF.

The V gene is TRBV11-3, the J gene TRBJ2-1, with 8 bases lining up with TRBD2. The CDR3 is 16 amino acids. The trim removed 1 base at V and 5 bases at J, leaving 7 bases unmatched. In germline, CDR1 is SGHNT, CDR2 YENEEA. CDR3 in DNA: TGTGCCAGCAGCTTAGGACGTGGGCGGGAGGACAATGAGCAGTTCTTC. Translating gives CASSLGRGREDNEQFF.

The genes are TRBV10-3 and TRBJ2-7; TRBD2 matches at 12 bases. The CDR3 covers 16 residues. With 7 bases clipped from V and 2 bases from J, the junction kept 9 bases outside the gene matches. Germline V CDR1 and CDR2: ENHRY, SYGVKD. CDR3 sequence (DNA): TGTGCCATCACCGCCCAACTAGCGGGAGGAGCCTACGAGCAGTACTTC. Its protein is CAITAQLAGGAYEQYF.

V gene TRBV7-8 combines with J gene TRBJ2-7; 8 nucleotides match TRBD1. This CDR3 region has 16 residues. V dropped 2 bases and J dropped 2; count of bases not matched to a gene: 8. Germline V gene sequence: CDR1 SGHVS, CDR2 FQNEAQ. CDR3 DNA: TGTGCCAGCAGCTTATTCGAAGCAGGGGGCCCCTACGAGCAGTACTTC. The encoded protein is CASSLFEAGGPYEQYF.

Here the CDR3 DNA reads TGTGCCAGCGCCTTAGACAGGTACGAGCAGTACTTC. Residues: CASALDRYEQYF. The chain couples TRBV11-2 to TRBJ2-7; maybe TRBD1 (6 bases). This CDR3 comprises 12 residues. CDR1 and CDR2 from the germline V gene are SGHAT and FQNNGV. Trimming removed 8 bases at V and 4 bases at J, with 12 bases between.

This clone was observed once. The chain uses TRBV24-1 and TRBJ2-1; 8 bases line up with TRBD2. CDR1 is KGHDR, CDR2 SFDVKD, per germline. CDR3 size: 14 residues. V shed 9 bases and J 3 bases; nucleotides not matched to a gene: 6. CDR3 bases: TGTGCCACCGACGCGGGAGGAAACTACAATGAGCAGTTCTTC. This gives the protein CATDAGGNYNEQFF.

This chain joins TRBV24-1 and TRBJ2-5, with TRBD2 matching 7 bases. Germline values: CDR1 KGHDR, CDR2 SFDVKD. This CDR3 is built from 16 residues. J was trimmed by 0 bases and V by 4 bases; bases with no gene match: 7. In DNA, the CDR3 is TGTGCCACCAGTGAGCCCTCCCTAGCGGACCAAGAGACCCAGTACTTC. Encoded protein: CATSEPSLADQETQYF.

The chain uses TRBV6-6 and TRBJ1-2, with TRBD1 as a possible D gene (5 bases). Germline values: CDR1 MNHNY, CDR2 SVGAGI (reference sequence). CDR3 length equals 13 residues. V was cut by 7 bases and J by 8 bases, with 17 bases left in between. The CDR3 bases are TGTGCCAGCACCCAGTGGGGGGGGGACGGCTACACCTTC. This gives the protein CASTQWGGDGYTF.

The CDR3 loop is CASSISTGAAGELFF. The CDR3 DNA follows: TGTGCCAGTAGTATCTCGACAGGGGCCGCCGGGGAGCTGTTTTTT. The rearrangement links TRBV19 to TRBJ2-2; TRBD1 matches 8 bases. CDR1 and CDR2 (germline): LNHDA, SQIVND (reference sequence). The CDR3 spans 15 residues. After removal of 3 bases from V and 6 bases from J, the junction contained 6 bases not matched to a gene.

The gene calls are TRBV4-3 and TRBJ2-3; 10 bases are shared with TRBD2. Germline CDR1 LGHNA, CDR2 YSLEER. The V segment lost 3 bases and the J segment 1 base; nucleotides outside the gene matches: 7. The CDR3 is 17 amino acids. CDR3 region: CASSQISGGVGTDTQYF. The CDR3 DNA sequence: TGCGCCAGCAGCCAGATCAGCGGGGGGGTAGGCACAGATACGCAGTATTTT.

The rearrangement links TRBV5-6 to TRBJ2-7; the match to TRBD1 covers 9 bases. Germline loops: CDR1 SGHDT, CDR2 YYEEEE. There are 15 residues in the CDR3. The V gene end was trimmed by 4 bases and the J gene end by 5 bases; junction bases not matched to a gene: 10. CDR3 loop: CASSVPGQGKNEQYF. DNA for the CDR3: TGTGCCAGCAGCGTTCCGGGACAGGGTAAGAACGAGCAGTACTTC. The full variable domain, its missing parts supplied by reference TRBV5-6 and TRBJ2-7, is DAGVTQSPTHLIKTRGQQVTLRCSPKSGHDTVSWYQQALGQGPQFIFQYYEEEERQRGNFPDRFSGHQFPNYSSELNVNALLLGDSALYLCASSVPGQGKNEQYFGPGTRLTVT.

The chain combines TRBV18 with TRBJ1-2; 10 bases match TRBD1. The CDR3 runs 14 residues. J lost 8 bases, V lost 3 bases, and 6 bases had no gene match. CDR1 KGHSH and CDR2 LQKENI come from the germline V gene. The CDR3 spells CASSPAGTGEGYTF. The CDR3 DNA follows: TGTGCCAGCTCACCGGCCGGGACAGGGGAGGGCTACACCTTC.